The next 5 T cell receptor beta chains were all read from a single sample in a study of Graves' ophthalmopathy and Graves' hyperthyroidism. TCR beta CDR3 regions were amplified from RNA transcripts. HTBI primers were used in a first-round RT-PCR, which preceded a second-round multiplex PCR. TCRdb reprocessed the multiplex PCR reads with MiXCR, giving one entry per CDR3 protein. Of over 450,000 distinct CDR3 sequences detected, over 13% appear once; the ten largest clones hold about 10%. Input material: blood. These receptors were taken from a woman aged 30 to 39 with Graves' ophthalmopathy.

This clonotype was counted many times. The chain carries TRBV6-1 and TRBJ1-5; 7 nucleotides match TRBD1. The CDR3 extends over 16 amino acids. Germline CDR1 reads MNHNS; CDR2 reads SASEGT. J was trimmed by 7 bases and V by 6 bases; bases with no gene match: 15. Here the CDR3 reads CASSPNPTGWDQPQHF. The CDR3 coding sequence is TGTGCCAGCAGCCCCAATCCGACAGGGTGGGACCAGCCCCAGCATTTT.

In this sample, this clonotype turned up many times. This chain uses TRBV12-3 or TRBV12-4 with TRBJ1-1; D uncertain. Trimming removed 7 bases from V and 0 bases from J, with 12 bases in between. The CDR3 runs to 14 residues. The CDR3 spells CASTSREMNTEAFF. The CDR3 nucleotides are TGTGCCAGCACTTCCAGAGAGATGAACACTGAAGCTTTCTTT.

The table lists this clonotype with a few counts. The chain combines TRBV9 with TRBJ2-2; possibly TRBD2 for D (5 bases). The CDR3 has 17 residues. The germline CDR1 and CDR2 sequences are SGDLS and YYNGEE. The V and J ends lost 3 bases and 4 bases respectively, with 19 bases between them. This CDR3 is CASSGPYGRVSTGELFF. In DNA, the CDR3 is TGTGCCAGCAGCGGCCCCTATGGGCGGGTGAGCACCGGGGAGCTGTTTTTT.

This clonotype has a count of ten or more. The chain couples TRBV6-5 to TRBJ1-1; the D gene is possibly TRBD1 (5 bases). The CDR3 sequence is 14 residues long. CDR1 and CDR2 (germline): MNHEY, SVGAGI. V dropped 6 bases and J dropped 3 bases, with 14 bases sitting between them. This CDR3 reads CASRRQRVDTEAFF. CDR3 nucleotide sequence: TGTGCCAGCAGGAGACAGAGGGTCGACACTGAAGCTTTCTTT.

The V gene is TRBV2, the J gene TRBJ1-2, with TRBD1 matching over 7 bases. Per germline, CDR1 SNHLY and CDR2 FYNNEI. The CDR3 consists of 15 residues. The junction had 3 bases not matched to a gene; V was cut back by 2 bases and J by 0 bases. The CDR3 sequence: CASSEWDRTNYGYTF. The CDR3 DNA sequence: TGTGCCAGCAGTGAATGGGACAGAACTAACTATGGCTACACCTTC.